This TCR beta chain stems from a study of blood T cells in healthy people across ages. This CDR3 region has 13 residues. V lost 5 bases and J 1 base, leaving 8 bases between the germline ends. Germline V gene sequence: CDR1 SQVTM, CDR2 ANQGSEA. Sample-barcoded 5' priming and a J-beta primer mix drove a second PCR of 7 to 11 cycles. Every sample gave at least 2.5 million paired-end reads containing CDR3. Via MiXCR, TCRdb re-called the 5' RACE reads, giving one row per CDR3 protein. The sample gives some 900,000 distinct CDR3 sequences, roughly 52% of which show up once; 13% is in the top ten. The clonotype originates from a man aged 25 to 45 in good health. The chain employs TRBV29-1 and TRBJ2-2; D not resolved. The sequencing input was blood. The CDR3 loop is CSVPQLNTGELFF. The CDR3 coding sequence is TGCAGCGTTCCACAGCTGAACACCGGGGAGCTGTTTTTT.